These T cell receptor beta chains were read from a single sample in a study of cytomegalovirus exposure and HLA in healthy donors. Some clones are missing from TCRdb's copy, which holds only in-frame ones; the method was immunoSEQ multiplex PCR. This sample yields roughly 170,000 clones, of which roughly four fifths are seen a single time; approximately 2.9% belongs to the top ten. Sequenced input: PBMCs. These receptors originate from a woman aged 18-29 years in good health and CMV-seropositive. The CDR3 runs from the conserved cysteine through the conserved F or W. A D gene is named only where the DNA matches it firmly. Only part of the rows carry a size: once, few, many, or a class if the clone is expanded.

abundance | d_gene | j_gene | v_gene | CDR3nt | CDR3aa
once | - | TRBJ2-5 | TRBV9 | TGTGCCAGCAGCGTTACAGGGACCCAAGAGACCCAGTACTTC | CASSVTGTQETQYF
- | - | TRBJ2-5 | TRBV25-1 | TGTGCCAGCAGTGTGGTACAGCAAGAGACCCAGTACTTC | CASSVVQQETQYF
- | TRBD2 | TRBJ2-3 | TRBV9 | TGTGCCAGCAGCCCGGGGGGGAACGGCCTTAATACGCAGTATTTT | CASSPGGNGLNTQYF
- | - | TRBJ2-2 | TRBV18 | TGTGCCAGCTCACCACGACAGAAGAACACCGGGGAGCTGTTTTTT | CASSPRQKNTGELFF
- | TRBD1 | TRBJ2-3 | TRBV9 | TGTGCCAGCAGTCCAACCACGGGACAGGGGAAAGATACGCAGTATTTT | CASSPTTGQGKDTQYF
- | TRBD2 | TRBJ2-5 | TRBV29-1 | TGCAGCCTCCTAGAGGGACTAGCGGGCCAAGAGACCCAGTACTTC | CSLLEGLAGQETQYF
- | - | TRBJ1-6 | TRBV14 | TGTGCCAGCAGCCAAGAGATTGCCGGTTCACCCCTCCACTTT | CASSQEIAGSPLHF
few | - | TRBJ2-5 | TRBV13 | TGTGCCAGCAGCCAATACCAAGAGACCCAGTACTTC | CASSQYQETQYF
- | - | TRBJ1-2 | TRBV2 | TGTGCCAGCAACAACAGGGAGGGGAACTATGGCTACACCTTC | CASNNREGNYGYTF
- | TRBD2 | TRBJ2-3 | TRBV29-1 | TGCAGCGCCCCGGGACTAGCGGGGGGACGATCTAGCACAGATACGCAGTATTTT | CSAPGLAGGRSSTDTQYF
- | - | TRBJ2-3 | TRBV9 | TGTGCCAGCAGCGTAGCCGGCGGAGCGATCACAGATACGCAGTATTTT | CASSVAGGAITDTQYF
- | - | TRBJ2-7 | TRBV6-1 | TGTGCCAGCAGTCCAGTGTTCTACGAGCAGTACTTC | CASSPVFYEQYF
- | - | TRBJ2-3 | TRBV19 | TGTGCCAGTGGCCTTAGCACAGATACGCAGTATTTT | CASGLSTDTQYF
- | - | TRBJ2-7 | TRBV25-1 | TGTGCCAGCGCTTCTAGCTCCTACGAGCAGTACTTC | CASASSSYEQYF
- | TRBD1 | TRBJ1-5 | TRBV7-3 | TGTGCCAGAACGTCCGGGACAGGTAATCAGCCCCAGCATTTT | CARTSGTGNQPQHF
- | - | TRBJ2-7 | TRBV5-6 | TGTGCCAGCAGCCCCCGGTCCTTC | CASSPRSF
- | TRBD2 | TRBJ2-3 | TRBV9 | TGTGCCAGCACCTTCGGACTAGCGGTCACAGATACGCAGTATTTT | CASTFGLAVTDTQYF
- | TRBD2 | TRBJ2-5 | TRBV5-6 | TGTGCCAGCAGCGACGAAGCGGGGGCGTTAGAGACCCAGTACTTC | CASSDEAGALETQYF
- | - | TRBJ1-1 | TRBV7-9 | TGTGCCAGCAGGGTTCCTTCTCGGGACACTGAAGCTTTCTTT | CASRVPSRDTEAFF
- | - | TRBJ2-5 | TRBV19 | TGTGCCAGTAGCGAGGACACTGGGCGGACCCAGTACTTC | CASSEDTGRTQYF
- | TRBD2 | TRBJ2-7 | TRBV4-2 | TGTGCCAGCAGCCCCCCCGCCAGCGGGGGGAAGAACGAGCAGTACTTC | CASSPPASGGKNEQYF
- | - | TRBJ1-1 | TRBV7-2 | TGTGCCAGCAGCTTAAGTACACCTTACACTGAAGCTTTCTTT | CASSLSTPYTEAFF
- | TRBD2 | TRBJ2-2 | TRBV4-3 | TGCGCCAGCAGCCGTTCCGGGACTAGCGGGTCCGTCGCGAACACCGGGGAGCTGTTTTTT | CASSRSGTSGSVANTGELFF
- | TRBD1 | TRBJ1-1 | TRBV19 | TGTGCCAGTAGTCCCCAGGGGGCGAACACTGAAGCTTTCTTT | CASSPQGANTEAFF